This T cell receptor beta chain is drawn from a study of siplizumab effects on memory and regulatory T cells. Study findings and constraints: There appeared to be greater diversity in naive T cells than in memory cells, and naive T cells seemed major contributors to the alloresponse.

There are a few counts of this clone. Antigen unknown. Using immunoSEQ multiplex PCR, the repertoire was profiled, and TCRdb retains in-frame clones only, with some absent. This table holds roughly 100,000 clones, more than 85% found once. This TCR was recovered from a human donor in good health. Sample: CD4+ T cells sorted from blood.

The CDR3 loop reads CASRDREDYGYTF. Written as DNA, the CDR3 is TGTGCCAGCCGGGACAGGGAAGACTATGGCTACACCTTC. The chain is built from TRBV2 and TRBJ1-2; 9 nucleotides line up with TRBD1. CDR3 length: 13 amino acids. Trimming at V came to 8 bases and at J to 3 bases, leaving 4 bases not matched to a gene. The germline CDR1 and CDR2 sequences are SNHLY and FYNNEI.